The 4 T cell receptor beta chains below were found in one sample sequenced in a study of shared clonotypes between healthy human individuals. Naive CD8 isolation took CD45RO-negative cells positively selected for CCR7 and excluded terminally differentiated effector memory CD45RA+ cells. TCRdb's copy holds only in-frame clones and misses some; the assay was immunoSEQ multiplex PCR. This sample carries around 1.9 million clones, about 93% of them seen once, and the ten largest clones take over 1.5%. Sequencing was done on a sample of naive CD8+ T cells from PBMCs. Every receptor here comes from a young man in good health. Some clones in this sample may be carry-over from other donors' samples.

V usage is TRBV19 and J usage is TRBJ1-2; no firm D call. V was trimmed by 2 bases and J by 4 bases, leaving 14 bases between them. The CDR3 length is 15 residues. Germline lookup yields CDR1 LNHDA and CDR2 SQIVND (reference sequence). This CDR3 reads CASSIFGSAGYGYTF. In DNA, the CDR3 is TGTGCCAGTAGTATATTTGGTTCAGCAGGCTATGGCTACACCTTC. Based on the CDR3 plus reference TRBV19 and TRBJ1-2, the full variable domain is DGGITQSPKYLFRKEGQNVTLSCEQNLNHDAMYWYRQDPGQGLRLIYYSQIVNDFQKGDIAEGYSVSREKKESFPLTVTSAQKNPTAFYLCASSIFGSAGYGYTFGSGTRLTVV.

The V and J genes are TRBV6-6 and TRBJ1-1, with 8 positions matching TRBD1. V lost 0 bases to trimming and J lost 7 bases; unmatched junction nucleotides: 7. The CDR3 is 15 residues long. CDR1 MNHNY and CDR2 SVGAGI come from the germline V gene (reference sequence). Here the CDR3 DNA reads TGTGCCAGCAGTTACTCGAGGACAGGGTGGGATGAAGCTTTCTTT. Residues: CASSYSRTGWDEAFF.

The rearrangement joins TRBV13 to TRBJ1-4; D is ambiguous. V was cut by 5 bases and J by 8 bases, with 12 bases left in between. The CDR3 extends over 13 amino acids. Germline CDR1 reads PRHDT; CDR2 reads FYEKMQ (reference sequence). CDR3 protein: CASSPRIREKLFF. The CDR3 bases are TGTGCCAGCAGCCCGAGGATTAGGGAAAAACTGTTTTTT.

V gene TRBV6-1 combines with J gene TRBJ2-3; maybe TRBD2 (5 bases). Germline assignment: CDR1 MNHNS and CDR2 SASEGT. This CDR3 contains 14 residues. The V end lost 4 bases, the J end lost 2 bases, and 10 bases lay between the germline ends. The CDR3 coding sequence is TGTGCCAGCAGTGCGAGACTAATCACAGATACGCAGTATTTT. Protein sequence: CASSARLITDTQYF.